The text below deals with one T cell receptor beta chain. The V and J ends lost 6 bases and 1 base, in that order; junction bases with no gene match: 8. Germline CDR1 and CDR2: MNHEY and SMNVEV (reference sequence). CDR3 length: 15 residues. Using immunoSEQ multiplex PCR, the repertoire was profiled, and TCRdb retains in-frame clones only, with some absent. In the table there are around 94,000 clones, roughly 80% of which are singletons. This specimen comes from a study of blood T cell repertoires in COVID-19. The receptor was derived from a man aged 60 to 69 with acute or convalescent COVID-19. V gene TRBV27 combines with J gene TRBJ1-2; TRBD1 matches at 7 bases. The specimen sequenced was peripheral blood. The CDR3 DNA follows: TGTGCCAGCAGGGACAGGCCGAGGGGTAACTATGGCTACACCTTC. Residues: CASRDRPRGNYGYTF.